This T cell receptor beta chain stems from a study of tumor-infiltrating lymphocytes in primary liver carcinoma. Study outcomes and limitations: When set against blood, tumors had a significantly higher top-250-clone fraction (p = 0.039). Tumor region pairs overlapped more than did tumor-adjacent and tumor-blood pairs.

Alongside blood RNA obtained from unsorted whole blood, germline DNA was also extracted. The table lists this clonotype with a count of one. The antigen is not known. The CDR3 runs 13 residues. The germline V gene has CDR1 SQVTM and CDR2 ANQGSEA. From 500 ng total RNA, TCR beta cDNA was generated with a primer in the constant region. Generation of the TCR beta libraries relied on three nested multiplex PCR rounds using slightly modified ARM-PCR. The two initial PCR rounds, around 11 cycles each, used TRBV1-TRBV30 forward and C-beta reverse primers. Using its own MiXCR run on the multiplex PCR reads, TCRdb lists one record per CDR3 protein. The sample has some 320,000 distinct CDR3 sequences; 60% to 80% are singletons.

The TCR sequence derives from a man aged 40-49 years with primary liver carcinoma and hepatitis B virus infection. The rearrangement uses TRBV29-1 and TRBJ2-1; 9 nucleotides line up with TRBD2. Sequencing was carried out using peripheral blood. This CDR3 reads CSVSSGDYNEQFF. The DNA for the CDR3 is TGCAGTGTCTCTAGCGGGGATTACAATGAGCAGTTCTTC.